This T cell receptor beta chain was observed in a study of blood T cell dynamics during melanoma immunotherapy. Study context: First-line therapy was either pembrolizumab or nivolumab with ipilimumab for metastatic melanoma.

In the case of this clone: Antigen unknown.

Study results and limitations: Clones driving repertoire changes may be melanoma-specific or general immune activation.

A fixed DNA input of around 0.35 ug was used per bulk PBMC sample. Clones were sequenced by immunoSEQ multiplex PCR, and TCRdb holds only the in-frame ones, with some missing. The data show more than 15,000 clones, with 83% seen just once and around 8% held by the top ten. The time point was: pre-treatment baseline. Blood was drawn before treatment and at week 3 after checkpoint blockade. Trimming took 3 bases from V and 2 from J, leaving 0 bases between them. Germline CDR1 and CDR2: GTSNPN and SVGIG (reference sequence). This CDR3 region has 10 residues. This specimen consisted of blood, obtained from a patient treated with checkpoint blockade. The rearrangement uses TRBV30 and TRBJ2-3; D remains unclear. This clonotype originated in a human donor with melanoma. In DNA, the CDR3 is TGTGCCTGGAGCACAGATACGCAGTATTTT. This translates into CAWSTDTQYF.